Listed below are T cell receptor beta chains from one sample, sequenced in a study of neoadjuvant nivolumab and ipilimumab in lung cancer. Some clones are missing from TCRdb's copy, which holds only in-frame ones; the method was immunoSEQ multiplex PCR. Here the sample spans under 50,000 clones, about 89% being singletons. The material was blood, obtained before neoadjuvant nivolumab, alone or with ipilimumab. The receptor source for this set is an adult with non-small cell lung cancer. Some clones in this sample may be carry-over from other donors' samples. Each CDR3 is given with its conserved first and last residue. A D gene is named only where the DNA matches it firmly. The listing skips clone size in some rows; elsewhere it reads once, few, many or a size class.

size: -; V: TRBV27; J: TRBJ2-4; D: -; DNA: TGTGCCAGCAGTTTGTCGGCGCCGTGGGACATTCAGTACTTC; CDR3: CASSLSAPWDIQYF
size: -; V: TRBV5-1; J: TRBJ2-3; D: TRBD2; DNA: TGCGCCAGCAGCTCCATACTAGCGGGAGGTGATACGCAGTATTTT; CDR3: CASSSILAGGDTQYF
size: -; V: TRBV30; J: TRBJ2-7; D: -; DNA: TGTGCCTGGAGACCACCGGGGACTTACTACGAGCAGTACTTC; CDR3: CAWRPPGTYYEQYF
size: -; V: TRBV4-1; J: TRBJ1-1; D: -; DNA: TGCGCCAGCAGAAAGGTATGGGGCTGGGACACTGAAGCTTTCTTT; CDR3: CASRKVWGWDTEAFF
size: -; V: TRBV30; J: TRBJ1-5; D: -; DNA: TGTGCCTTTAATTCCGGGACATCCTATAGCAATCAGCCCCAGCATTTT; CDR3: CAFNSGTSYSNQPQHF
size: -; V: TRBV20-1; J: TRBJ2-5; D: -; DNA: TGCAGTTGGACGCCCCAAGAGACCCAGTACTTC; CDR3: CSWTPQETQYF
size: -; V: TRBV29-1; J: TRBJ2-1; D: -; DNA: TGCAGCGTTGAAGTAGAAAGCTCCTACAATGAGCAGTTCTTC; CDR3: CSVEVESSYNEQFF
size: -; V: TRBV7-9; J: TRBJ1-5; D: TRBD1; DNA: TGTGCCAGCAGTTCGGACAGGTTACCAAATCAGCCCCAGCATTTT; CDR3: CASSSDRLPNQPQHF
size: -; V: TRBV30; J: TRBJ1-5; D: -; DNA: TGTGCCTGGGGGACCGGTTTGGAGCAGCCCCAGCATTTT; CDR3: CAWGTGLEQPQHF
size: -; V: TRBV5-1; J: TRBJ2-3; D: -; DNA: TGCGCCAGCAGCTTGGGGGGGAGCACAGATACGCAGTATTTT; CDR3: CASSLGGSTDTQYF
size: -; V: TRBV6-5; J: TRBJ2-5; D: -; DNA: TGTGCCAGCAGACCAGGGGCCCGGGAGACCCAGTACTTC; CDR3: CASRPGARETQYF
size: -; V: TRBV5-5; J: TRBJ2-7; D: -; DNA: TGTGCCAGCAGCTTAAGAGTCTTAGCGGAAGGTACGTTCGAGCAGTACTTC; CDR3: CASSLRVLAEGTFEQYF
size: few; V: TRBV5-1; J: TRBJ2-5; D: -; DNA: TGCGCCAGCAGCTTGGAAGAGACCCAGTACTTC; CDR3: CASSLEETQYF
size: -; V: TRBV4-1; J: TRBJ2-7; D: -; DNA: TGCGCCAGCAGCCAAGAAGGCGGCACGGTGTCCTACGAGCAGTACTTC; CDR3: CASSQEGGTVSYEQYF
size: -; V: TRBV25-1; J: TRBJ1-1; D: -; DNA: TGTGCCAGCAGTGAACTCAGCGGAGGCGGAGCTTTCTTT; CDR3: CASSELSGGGAFF
size: -; V: TRBV6-5; J: TRBJ1-1; D: -; DNA: TGTGCCAGCAGTTATCCGCCGGGCACTGAAGCTTTCTTT; CDR3: CASSYPPGTEAFF
size: -; V: TRBV4-1; J: TRBJ2-3; D: TRBD1; DNA: TGCGCCAGCAGCCGTACCTCTGGACAGGGGATTTCGGATACGCAGTATTTT; CDR3: CASSRTSGQGISDTQYF
size: -; V: TRBV2; J: TRBJ2-6; D: -; DNA: TGTGCCAGCAGACCCCAGGGGAGCTCTGGGGCCAACGTCCTGACTTTC; CDR3: CASRPQGSSGANVLTF
size: -; V: TRBV10-2; J: TRBJ1-2; D: -; DNA: TGCGCCAGCAGCGGAGGGCCCCGGCATGGCTACACCTTC; CDR3: CASSGGPRHGYTF
size: -; V: TRBV30; J: TRBJ1-1; D: -; DNA: TGTGCCTGGAGCGATGGGGGCGGGGCTTTCTTT; CDR3: CAWSDGGGAFF
size: -; V: TRBV6-5; J: TRBJ2-4; D: -; DNA: TGTGCCAGCAGTTACGACCGGAGCATTCAGTACTTC; CDR3: CASSYDRSIQYF
size: medium-sized; V: TRBV7-2; J: TRBJ2-7; D: -; DNA: TGTGCCAGCAGCTTACTGGACTACGAGCAGTACTTC; CDR3: CASSLLDYEQYF
size: -; V: TRBV19; J: TRBJ2-1; D: TRBD2; DNA: TGTGCCAGTAGGGGACTAGCGGGAGTTGAGCAGTTCTTC; CDR3: CASRGLAGVEQFF
size: -; V: TRBV29-1; J: TRBJ2-1; D: TRBD2; DNA: TGCAGCGTTGCCGGGACTAGGGAGAGAGCGGATGAGCAGTTCTTC; CDR3: CSVAGTRERADEQFF
size: -; V: TRBV7-9; J: TRBJ2-7; D: -; DNA: TGTGCCAGCAGCCCCGGCTCCCCCGCCCTGGCGTACTTC; CDR3: CASSPGSPALAYF
size: -; V: TRBV18; J: TRBJ2-3; D: TRBD1; DNA: TGTGCCAGCTCACCTTGGACAGGGGCGGCAGATACGCAGTATTTT; CDR3: CASSPWTGAADTQYF
size: -; V: TRBV30; J: TRBJ1-5; D: -; DNA: TGTGCCTGGACCCTAGATAGCAATCAGCCCCAGCATTTT; CDR3: CAWTLDSNQPQHF
size: -; V: TRBV9; J: TRBJ2-3; D: -; DNA: TGTGCCAGCAGCGTAGTTTCAGGGGCTACAGATACGCAGTATTTT; CDR3: CASSVVSGATDTQYF